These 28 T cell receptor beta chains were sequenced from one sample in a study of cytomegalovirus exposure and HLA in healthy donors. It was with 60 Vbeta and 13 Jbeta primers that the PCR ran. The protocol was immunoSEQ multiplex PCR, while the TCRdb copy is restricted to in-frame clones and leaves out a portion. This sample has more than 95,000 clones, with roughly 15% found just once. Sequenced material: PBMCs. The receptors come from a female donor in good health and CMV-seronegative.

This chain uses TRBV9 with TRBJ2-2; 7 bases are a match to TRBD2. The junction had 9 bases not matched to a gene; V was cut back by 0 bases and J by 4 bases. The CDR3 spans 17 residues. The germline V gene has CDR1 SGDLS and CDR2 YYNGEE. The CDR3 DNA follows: TGTGCCAGCAGCGTAGCTACCGGCGGGAGAATCACCGGGGAGCTGTTTTTT. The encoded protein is CASSVATGGRITGELFF.

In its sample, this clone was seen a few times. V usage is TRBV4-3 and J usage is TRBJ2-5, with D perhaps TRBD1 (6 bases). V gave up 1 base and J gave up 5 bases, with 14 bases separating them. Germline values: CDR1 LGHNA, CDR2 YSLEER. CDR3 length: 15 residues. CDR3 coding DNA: TGCGCCAGCAGCCAAGTGAGAGCAGGGGAGGAGACCCAGTACTTC. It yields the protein CASSQVRAGEETQYF.

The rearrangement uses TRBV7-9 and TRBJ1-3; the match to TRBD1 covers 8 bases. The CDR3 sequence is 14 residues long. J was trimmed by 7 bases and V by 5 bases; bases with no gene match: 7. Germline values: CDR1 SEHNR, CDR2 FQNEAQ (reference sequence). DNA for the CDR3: TGTGCCAGCAGCGCGTTGACAGGGGTGAACACCATATATTTT. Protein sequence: CASSALTGVNTIYF.

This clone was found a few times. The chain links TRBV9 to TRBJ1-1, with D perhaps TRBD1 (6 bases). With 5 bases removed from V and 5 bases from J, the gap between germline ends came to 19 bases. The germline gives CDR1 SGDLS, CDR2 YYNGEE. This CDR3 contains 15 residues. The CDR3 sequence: CASSQTEGGKTEAFF. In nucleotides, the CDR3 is TGTGCCAGCAGTCAAACCGAAGGGGGAAAAACTGAAGCTTTCTTT.

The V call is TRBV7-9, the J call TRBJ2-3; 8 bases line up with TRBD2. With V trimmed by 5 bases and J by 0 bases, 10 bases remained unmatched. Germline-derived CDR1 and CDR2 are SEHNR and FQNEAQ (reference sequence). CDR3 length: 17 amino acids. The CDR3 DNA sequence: TGTGCCAGCAGCCCATGGCGGGCTAGCGGGAGCACAGATACGCAGTATTTT. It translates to CASSPWRASGSTDTQYF.

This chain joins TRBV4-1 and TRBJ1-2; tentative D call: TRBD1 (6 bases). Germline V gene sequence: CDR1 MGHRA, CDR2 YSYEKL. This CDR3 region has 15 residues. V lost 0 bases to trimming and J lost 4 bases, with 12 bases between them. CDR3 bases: TGCGCCAGCAGCCAAGAATCCTGGACAGCCTATGGCTACACCTTC. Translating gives CASSQESWTAYGYTF.

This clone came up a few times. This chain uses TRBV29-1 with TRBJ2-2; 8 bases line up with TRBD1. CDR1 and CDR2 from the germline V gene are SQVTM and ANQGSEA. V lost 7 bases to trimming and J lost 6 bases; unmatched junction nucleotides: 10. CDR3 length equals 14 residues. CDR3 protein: CSAGQGGYSGELFF. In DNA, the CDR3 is TGCAGCGCCGGACAGGGCGGGTATTCCGGGGAGCTGTTTTTT.

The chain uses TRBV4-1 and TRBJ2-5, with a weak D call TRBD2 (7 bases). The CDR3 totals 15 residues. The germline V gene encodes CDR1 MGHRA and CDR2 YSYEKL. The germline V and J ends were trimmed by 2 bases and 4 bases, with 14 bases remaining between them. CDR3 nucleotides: TGCGCCAGCAGCCAAAACAGGGAGGGGGGAGAGACCCAGTACTTC. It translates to CASSQNREGGETQYF.

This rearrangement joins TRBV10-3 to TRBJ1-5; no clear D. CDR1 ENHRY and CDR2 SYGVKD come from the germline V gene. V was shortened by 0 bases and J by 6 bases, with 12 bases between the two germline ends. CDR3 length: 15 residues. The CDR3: CAISESSRHIQPQHF. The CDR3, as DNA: TGTGCCATCAGTGAGTCGTCGAGACATATTCAGCCCCAGCATTTT.

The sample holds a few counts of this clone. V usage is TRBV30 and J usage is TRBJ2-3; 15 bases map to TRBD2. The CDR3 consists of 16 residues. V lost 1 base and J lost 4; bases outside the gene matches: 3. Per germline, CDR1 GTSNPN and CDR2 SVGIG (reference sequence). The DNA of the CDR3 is TGTGCCTGGAGTGCCGGACTAGCGGGAGGGCCAGATACGCAGTATTTT. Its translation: CAWSAGLAGGPDTQYF.

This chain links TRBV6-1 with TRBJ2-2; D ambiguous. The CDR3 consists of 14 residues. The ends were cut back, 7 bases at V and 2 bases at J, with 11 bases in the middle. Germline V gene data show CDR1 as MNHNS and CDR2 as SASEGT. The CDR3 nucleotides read TGTGCCAGCATCTGGAGCCTCAACACCGGGGAGCTGTTTTTT. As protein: CASIWSLNTGELFF.

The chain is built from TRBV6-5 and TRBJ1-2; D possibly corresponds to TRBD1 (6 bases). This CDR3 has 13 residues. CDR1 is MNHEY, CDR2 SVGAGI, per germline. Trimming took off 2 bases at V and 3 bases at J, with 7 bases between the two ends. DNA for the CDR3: TGTGCCAGCAGTTACGCAGGGGACTATGGCTACACCTTC. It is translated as CASSYAGDYGYTF.

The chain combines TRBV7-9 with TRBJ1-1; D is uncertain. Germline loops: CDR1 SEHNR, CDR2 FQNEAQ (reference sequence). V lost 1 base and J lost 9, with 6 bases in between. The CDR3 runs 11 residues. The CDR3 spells CASSLGEKAFF. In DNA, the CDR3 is TGTGCCAGCAGCTTAGGGGAGAAAGCTTTCTTT.

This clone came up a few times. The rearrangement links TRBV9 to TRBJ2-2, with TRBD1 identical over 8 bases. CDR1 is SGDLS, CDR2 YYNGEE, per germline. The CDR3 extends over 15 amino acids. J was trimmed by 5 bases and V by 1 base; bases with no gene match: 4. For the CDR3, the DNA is TGTGCCAGCAGCGTACAAGACAGGGGAACCGGGGAGCTGTTTTTT. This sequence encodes CASSVQDRGTGELFF. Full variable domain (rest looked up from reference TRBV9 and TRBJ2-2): DSGVTQTPKHLITATGQRVTLRCSPRSGDLSVYWYQQSLDQGLQFLIQYYNGEERAKGNILERFSAQQFPDLHSELNLSSLELGDSALYFCASSVQDRGTGELFFGEGSRLTVL.

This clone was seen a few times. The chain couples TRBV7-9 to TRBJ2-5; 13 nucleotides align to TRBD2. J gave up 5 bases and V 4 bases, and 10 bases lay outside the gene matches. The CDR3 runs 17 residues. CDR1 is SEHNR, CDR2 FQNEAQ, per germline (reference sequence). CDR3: CASSSNGLAGVVETQYF. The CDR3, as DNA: TGTGCCAGCAGCTCAAATGGACTAGCGGGAGTGGTGGAGACCCAGTACTTC.

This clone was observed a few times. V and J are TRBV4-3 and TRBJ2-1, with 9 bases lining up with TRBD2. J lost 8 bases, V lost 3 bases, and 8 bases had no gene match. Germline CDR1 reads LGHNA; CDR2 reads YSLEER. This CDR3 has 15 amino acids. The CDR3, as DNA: TGCGCCAGCAGCCACCTAGCGGGAAACATACATGAGCAGTTCTTC. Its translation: CASSHLAGNIHEQFF.

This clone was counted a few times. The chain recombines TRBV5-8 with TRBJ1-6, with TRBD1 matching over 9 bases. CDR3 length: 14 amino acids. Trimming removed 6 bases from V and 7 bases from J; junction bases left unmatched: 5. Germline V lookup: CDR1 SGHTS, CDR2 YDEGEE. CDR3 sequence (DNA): TGTGCCAGCAACCGGGACAGGGTAAATTCACCCCTCCACTTT. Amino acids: CASNRDRVNSPLHF. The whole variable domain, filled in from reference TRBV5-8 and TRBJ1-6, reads EAGVTQSPTHLIKTRGQQATLRCSPISGHTSVYWYQQALGLGLQFLLWYDEGEERNRGNFPPRFSGRQFPNYSSELNVNALELEDSALYLCASNRDRVNSPLHFGNGTRLTVT.

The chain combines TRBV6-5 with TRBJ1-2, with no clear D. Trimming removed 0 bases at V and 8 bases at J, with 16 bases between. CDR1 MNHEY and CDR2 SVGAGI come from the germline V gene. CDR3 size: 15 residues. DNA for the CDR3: TGTGCCAGCAGTTACTCGAGCGACGTCCCATGGGGCTACACCTTC. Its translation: CASSYSSDVPWGYTF.

CDR3 in amino acids: CASSSAPGDEQYF. The CDR3 nucleotides are TGTGCCAGCAGTTCAGCCCCGGGGGACGAGCAGTACTTC. V usage is TRBV6-5 and J usage is TRBJ2-7, with a weak D call TRBD2 (6 bases). Germline-derived CDR1 and CDR2 are MNHEY and SVGAGI. This CDR3 spans 13 amino acids. V lost 4 bases and J lost 5, with 12 bases in between.

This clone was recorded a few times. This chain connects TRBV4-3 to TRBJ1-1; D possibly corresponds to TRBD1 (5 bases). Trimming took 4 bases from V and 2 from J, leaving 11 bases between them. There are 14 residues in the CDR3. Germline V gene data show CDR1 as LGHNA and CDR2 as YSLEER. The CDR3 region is CASSPGVANTEAFF. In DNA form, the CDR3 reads TGCGCCAGCAGCCCGGGGGTCGCTAACACTGAAGCTTTCTTT.

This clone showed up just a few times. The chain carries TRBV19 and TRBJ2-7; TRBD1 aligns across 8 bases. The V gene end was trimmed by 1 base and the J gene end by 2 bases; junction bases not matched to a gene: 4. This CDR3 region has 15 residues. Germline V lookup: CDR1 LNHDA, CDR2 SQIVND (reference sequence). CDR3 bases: TGTGCCAGTAGTATAGGTGGGACAGGCACCTACGAGCAGTACTTC. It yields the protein CASSIGGTGTYEQYF.

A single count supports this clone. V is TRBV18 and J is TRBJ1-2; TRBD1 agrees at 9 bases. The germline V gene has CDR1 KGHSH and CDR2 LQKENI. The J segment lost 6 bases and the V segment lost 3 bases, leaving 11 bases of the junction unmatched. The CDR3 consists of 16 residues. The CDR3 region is CASSPRRHRGRDGYTF. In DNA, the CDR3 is TGTGCCAGCTCACCCCGACGTCACAGGGGGCGAGATGGCTACACCTTC.

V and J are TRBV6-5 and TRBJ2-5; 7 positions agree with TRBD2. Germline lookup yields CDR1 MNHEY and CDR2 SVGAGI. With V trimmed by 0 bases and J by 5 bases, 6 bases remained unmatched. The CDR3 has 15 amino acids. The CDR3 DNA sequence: TGTGCCAGCAGTTACTCTACGGGGGGTCAGGAGACCCAGTACTTC. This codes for CASSYSTGGQETQYF.

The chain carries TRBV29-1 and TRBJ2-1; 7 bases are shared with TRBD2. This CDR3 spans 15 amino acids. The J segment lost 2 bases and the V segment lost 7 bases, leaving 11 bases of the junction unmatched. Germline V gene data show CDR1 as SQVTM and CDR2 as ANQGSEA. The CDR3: CSGLFRGSPYNEQFF. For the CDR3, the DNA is TGCAGCGGACTTTTTCGCGGGAGCCCCTACAATGAGCAGTTCTTC.

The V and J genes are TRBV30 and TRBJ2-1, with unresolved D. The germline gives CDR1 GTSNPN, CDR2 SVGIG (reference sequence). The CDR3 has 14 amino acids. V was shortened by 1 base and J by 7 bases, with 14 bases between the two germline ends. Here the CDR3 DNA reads TGTGCCTGGAGTGACCCTGGGCATGGGAATGAGCAGTTCTTC. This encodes CAWSDPGHGNEQFF.

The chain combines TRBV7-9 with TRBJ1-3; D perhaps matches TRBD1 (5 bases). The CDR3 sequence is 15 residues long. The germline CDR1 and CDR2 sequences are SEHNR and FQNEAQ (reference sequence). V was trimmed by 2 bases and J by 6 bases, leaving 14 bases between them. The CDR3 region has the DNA TGTGCCAGCAGCTTACTCGACAGAGCCCTAAACACCATATATTTT. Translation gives CASSLLDRALNTIYF.

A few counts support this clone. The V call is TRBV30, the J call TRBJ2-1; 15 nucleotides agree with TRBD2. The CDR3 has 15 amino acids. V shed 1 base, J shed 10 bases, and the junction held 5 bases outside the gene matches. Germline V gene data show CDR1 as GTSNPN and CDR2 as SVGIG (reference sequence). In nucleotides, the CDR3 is TGTGCCTGGAGTGGGGGACTAGCGGGGGGAAGGGAGCAGTTCTTC. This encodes CAWSGGLAGGREQFF.

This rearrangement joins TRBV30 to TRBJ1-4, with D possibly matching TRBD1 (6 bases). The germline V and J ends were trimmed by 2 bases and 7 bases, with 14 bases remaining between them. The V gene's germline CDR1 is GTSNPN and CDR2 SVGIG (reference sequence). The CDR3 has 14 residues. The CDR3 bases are TGTGCCTGGAGTCCAGGGGCCCCTGGTGAAAAACTGTTTTTT. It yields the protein CAWSPGAPGEKLFF.